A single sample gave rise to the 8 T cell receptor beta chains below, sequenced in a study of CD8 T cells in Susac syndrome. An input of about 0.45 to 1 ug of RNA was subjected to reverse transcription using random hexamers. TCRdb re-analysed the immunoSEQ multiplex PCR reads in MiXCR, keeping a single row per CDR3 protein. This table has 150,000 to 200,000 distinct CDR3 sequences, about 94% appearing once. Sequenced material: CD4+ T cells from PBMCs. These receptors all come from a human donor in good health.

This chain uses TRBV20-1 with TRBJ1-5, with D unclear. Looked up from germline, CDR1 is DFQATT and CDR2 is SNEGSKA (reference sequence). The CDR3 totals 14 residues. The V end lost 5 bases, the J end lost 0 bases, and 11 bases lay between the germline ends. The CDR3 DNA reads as TGCAGTGCTCCGGAGGTTGGTAGCAATCAGCCCCAGCATTTT. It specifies CSAPEVGSNQPQHF.

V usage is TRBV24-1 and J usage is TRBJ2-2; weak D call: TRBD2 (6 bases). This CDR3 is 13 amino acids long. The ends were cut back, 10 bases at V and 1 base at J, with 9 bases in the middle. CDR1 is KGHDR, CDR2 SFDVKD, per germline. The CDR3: CATRRGNTGELFF. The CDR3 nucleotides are TGTGCCACTCGGCGGGGGAACACCGGGGAGCTGTTTTTT.

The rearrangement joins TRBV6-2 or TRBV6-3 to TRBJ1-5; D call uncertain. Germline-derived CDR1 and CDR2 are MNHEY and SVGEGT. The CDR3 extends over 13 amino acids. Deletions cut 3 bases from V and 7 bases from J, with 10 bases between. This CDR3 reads CASSYKLDQPQHF. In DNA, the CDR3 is TGTGCCAGCAGTTATAAACTCGACCAGCCCCAGCATTTT.

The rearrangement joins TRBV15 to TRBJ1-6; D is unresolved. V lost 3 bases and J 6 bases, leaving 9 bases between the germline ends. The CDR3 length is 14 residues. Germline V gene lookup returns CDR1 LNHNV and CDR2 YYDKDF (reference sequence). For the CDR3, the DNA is TGTGCCACCAGCAGTCGGACGAGTAATTCACCCCTCCACTTT. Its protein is CATSSRTSNSPLHF.

CDR3 sequence: CASSPGRGLAFNEQYF. The CDR3 DNA reads TGTGCCAGCAGCCCCGGCCGAGGACTAGCGTTTAACGAGCAGTACTTC. The V gene is TRBV7-2, the J gene TRBJ2-7; TRBD2 aligns across 9 bases. In germline, CDR1 is SGHTA, CDR2 FQGNSA. The CDR3 contains 16 residues. V trimming: 5 bases; J trimming: 5 bases; junction bases outside the gene matches: 13.

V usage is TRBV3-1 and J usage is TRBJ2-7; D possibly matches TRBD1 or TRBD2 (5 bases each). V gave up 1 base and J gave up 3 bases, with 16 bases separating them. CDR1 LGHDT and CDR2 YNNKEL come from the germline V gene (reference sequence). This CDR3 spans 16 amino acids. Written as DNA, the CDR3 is TGTGCCAGCAGCCAAGGGGACGACGTCAGGATCTACGAGCAGTACTTC. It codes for CASSQGDDVRIYEQYF.

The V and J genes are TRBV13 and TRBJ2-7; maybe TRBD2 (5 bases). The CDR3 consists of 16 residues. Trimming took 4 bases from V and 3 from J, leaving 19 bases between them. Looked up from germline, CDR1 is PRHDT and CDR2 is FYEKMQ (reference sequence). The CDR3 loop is CASSSIAESGLYEQYF. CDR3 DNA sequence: TGTGCCAGCAGCTCGATAGCCGAGAGTGGACTCTACGAGCAGTACTTC.

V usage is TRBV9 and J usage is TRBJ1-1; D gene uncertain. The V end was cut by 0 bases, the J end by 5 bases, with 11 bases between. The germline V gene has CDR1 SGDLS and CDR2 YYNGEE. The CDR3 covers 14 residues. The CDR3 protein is CASSVGRVETEAFF. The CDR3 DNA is TGTGCCAGCAGCGTAGGAAGGGTAGAGACTGAAGCTTTCTTT.